A selection of T cell receptor beta chains follows, all from one sample in a study of blood T cell repertoires in COVID-19. Sequenced by immunoSEQ multiplex PCR; TCRdb stores in-frame clones only, minus some. The table records 350,000 to 400,000 clones, around nine tenths of them present only once. Input material: PBMCs or T cells enriched from blood (not recorded which). These receptor sequences come from a young woman with acute COVID-19. The CDR3 runs from the conserved cysteine through the conserved F or W.

V: TRBV28; J: TRBJ2-7; CDR3: CASRSQEYEQYF
V: TRBV7-8; J: TRBJ1-4; CDR3: CASSPWTGNNEKLFF
V: TRBV7-2; J: TRBJ1-6; CDR3: CASSLAGARNSPLHF
V: TRBV28; J: TRBJ1-2; CDR3: CASSPRREGYGYTF
V: TRBV19; J: TRBJ1-5; CDR3: CASSTTGGIQPQHF
V: TRBV4-1; J: TRBJ1-6; CDR3: CASSQEGGQNNSPLHF
V: TRBV30; J: TRBJ2-7; CDR3: CAWSPTWAGRKYF
V: TRBV2; J: TRBJ1-4; CDR3: CASRAGTALEKLFF
V: TRBV7-9; J: TRBJ1-3; CDR3: CASRVEASGNTIYF
V: TRBV6-6; J: TRBJ2-7; CDR3: CASSVGTTYEQYF
V: TRBV5-8; J: TRBJ1-6; CDR3: CASSKLGGTGRNSPLHF
V: TRBV5-6; J: TRBJ2-7; CDR3: CASSRDRDEQYF
V: TRBV4-1; J: TRBJ1-6; CDR3: CASSLFLSSSPLHF
V: TRBV24-1; J: TRBJ2-6; CDR3: CATSDFRGPGANVLTF
V: TRBV10-2; J: TRBJ2-3; CDR3: CASSESPAGADTQYF
V: TRBV21-1; J: TRBJ1-2; CDR3: CASSNRQGAHGYTF
V: TRBV27; J: TRBJ2-7; CDR3: CASSLRDSNYEQYF
V: TRBV6-2/TRBV6-3; J: TRBJ2-7; CDR3: CASSYGPPGQISYEQYF
V: TRBV30; J: TRBJ1-3; CDR3: CAWKVAGAGNTIYF
V: TRBV5-1; J: TRBJ2-2; CDR3: CASSWDSTGELFF
V: TRBV4-1; J: TRBJ1-2; CDR3: CASSRVPDRDYGYTF
V: TRBV3-1/TRBV3-2; J: TRBJ2-3; CDR3: CASSQGRTKAADTQYF
V: TRBV20-1; J: TRBJ1-6; CDR3: CSASHGVGSPLHF
V: TRBV6-5; J: TRBJ2-7; CDR3: CASSYSMGEVTYEQYF
V: TRBV7-2; J: TRBJ2-7; CDR3: CASSQTPTGGRDEQYF
V: TRBV13; J: TRBJ1-1; CDR3: CASSLGAPREAFF
V: TRBV5-1; J: TRBJ2-7; CDR3: CASSLGPQARGSYEQYF
V: TRBV6-5; J: TRBJ2-7; CDR3: CASRRTGETYEQYF
V: TRBV9; J: TRBJ1-2; CDR3: CASSAGNYGYTF
V: TRBV5-1; J: TRBJ1-1; CDR3: CASSSWGQRGTEAFF
V: TRBV7-6; J: TRBJ2-3; CDR3: CASSLSRTDRGADTQYF
V: TRBV6-5; J: TRBJ1-3; CDR3: CASSPPAGEWNTIYF
V: TRBV4-2; J: TRBJ2-7; CDR3: CASSQAGGYSYEQYF
V: TRBV19; J: TRBJ1-3; CDR3: CASSNQQVAYGNTIYF
V: TRBV6-4; J: TRBJ2-3; CDR3: CASSDFGTDTQYF
V: TRBV6-5; J: TRBJ1-2; CDR3: CASSYSILAGAEGYTF
V: TRBV6-2/TRBV6-3; J: TRBJ2-7; CDR3: CASSRPREQYF
V: TRBV19; J: TRBJ2-7; CDR3: CASSPRQGGSYEQYF
V: TRBV10-2; J: TRBJ1-6; CDR3: CASSDGDGLNSPLHF
V: TRBV3-1/TRBV3-2; J: TRBJ1-4; CDR3: CASSLRQGVGNEKLFF
V: TRBV2; J: TRBJ1-1; CDR3: CASSDGENTEAFF
V: TRBV18; J: TRBJ1-4; CDR3: CASSPEGAGRKLFF
V: TRBV30; J: TRBJ1-1; CDR3: CAWSNTENTEAFF
V: TRBV10-3; J: TRBJ1-3; CDR3: CAISKFTNSGNTIYF
V: TRBV7-3; J: TRBJ1-3; CDR3: CASSSGPGIGNTIYF
V: TRBV5-1; J: TRBJ2-7; CDR3: CASSLEGAGEQYF
V: TRBV4-3; J: TRBJ1-1; CDR3: CASSQGAQGFRNTEAFF
V: TRBV6-1; J: TRBJ1-6; CDR3: CASSELGDRVSPLHF
V: TRBV7-7; J: TRBJ1-1; CDR3: CASSPAVPGQGAEAFF
V: TRBV30; J: TRBJ2-2; CDR3: CAWRWGENTGELFF
V: TRBV5-6; J: TRBJ2-7; CDR3: CASSLDIGDSSNPYF
V: TRBV18; J: TRBJ1-1; CDR3: CASSPEGNTEAFF
V: TRBV6-6; J: TRBJ1-1; CDR3: CASSKDSLNTEAFF
V: TRBV6-6; J: TRBJ2-4; CDR3: CATRDRGAKNIQYF
V: TRBV9; J: TRBJ1-5; CDR3: CASSTYPGQPQHF
V: TRBV5-1; J: TRBJ2-3; CDR3: CASSLLGSGGARRSDTQYF
V: TRBV27; J: TRBJ1-2; CDR3: CASSLSPGGYGYTF
V: TRBV28; J: TRBJ2-1; CDR3: CASRTTGLEQFF